Below are 10 T cell receptor beta chains sequenced from a single sample in a study of CD8 T cells in Susac syndrome. RNA was extracted with the RNeasy kit, and a quantity of about 0.45 to 1 ug was reverse transcribed using random hexamers. TCRdb used MiXCR to reprocess the immunoSEQ multiplex PCR reads, holding one entry per CDR3 protein. The sample lists tens of thousands of distinct CDR3 sequences; roughly 93% were seen once. The sequenced sample consisted of CD4+ T cells from PBMCs. Source of these receptors: a human donor with Susac syndrome.

The table lists this clonotype with a few counts. The chain employs TRBV11-1 and TRBJ2-5; maybe TRBD2 (6 bases). The germline gives CDR1 SGHAT, CDR2 FQDESV (reference sequence). V lost 5 bases and J lost 5, with 30 bases in between. This CDR3 comprises 19 residues. This CDR3 is CASSQKSSRGIGARETQYF. CDR3 sequence (DNA): TGTGCCAGCAGCCAGAAGAGCAGTCGGGGGATTGGTGCGCGGGAGACCCAGTACTTC.

CDR3 loop: CASSQRTGRKETQYF. CDR3 DNA sequence: TGCGCCAGCAGCCAGAGGACAGGGCGAAAAGAGACCCAGTACTTC. The chain couples TRBV4-1 to TRBJ2-5; 8 bases agree with TRBD1. CDR3 length equals 15 residues. The junction had 6 bases not matched to a gene; V was cut back by 3 bases and J by 3 bases. Germline CDR1 is MGHRA and CDR2 is YSYEKL.

This chain connects TRBV28 to TRBJ2-1; TRBD2 is a possible D gene (5 bases). Trimming took off 6 bases at V and 7 bases at J, with 16 bases between the two ends. The CDR3 consists of 14 residues. Germline V gene lookup returns CDR1 MDHEN and CDR2 SYDVKM. CDR3 nucleotides: TGTGCCAGCAGCCCCACTGTTAGGGAGAATGAGCAGTTCTTC. Its translation is CASSPTVRENEQFF.

This chain links TRBV20-1 with TRBJ1-4; D unresolved. The CDR3 contains 14 residues. The germline V gene encodes CDR1 DFQATT and CDR2 SNEGSKA (reference sequence). V dropped 0 bases and J dropped 4 bases, with 9 bases sitting between them. CDR3 amino acids: CSAREGRLNEKLFF. The CDR3 DNA sequence: TGCAGTGCTAGAGAGGGCAGGCTTAATGAAAAACTGTTTTTT.

CDR3 DNA: TGCAGTGCTAGAGATGGGCCAGGGGAAGAGACCCAGTACTTC. This encodes CSARDGPGEETQYF. The chain employs TRBV20-1 and TRBJ2-5, with a possible D match to TRBD1 (6 bases). This CDR3 contains 14 residues. Germline assignment: CDR1 DFQATT and CDR2 SNEGSKA (reference sequence). The germline V and J ends were trimmed by 0 bases and 3 bases, with 11 bases remaining between them.

The J gene is TRBJ1-2, the V gene TRBV6-5; D is uncertain. CDR1 MNHEY and CDR2 SVGAGI come from the germline V gene. The CDR3 has 16 residues. Trimming pared 0 bases from V and 3 bases from J, leaving 14 bases between. The CDR3 sequence: CASSYSSGRRDYGYTF. In DNA, the CDR3 is TGTGCCAGCAGTTACTCTAGCGGACGGCGAGACTATGGCTACACCTTC.

The chain combines TRBV6-5 with TRBJ1-6; TRBD1 is a possible D gene (6 bases). Trimming pared 0 bases from V and 13 bases from J, leaving 13 bases between. This CDR3 comprises 14 residues. CDR1 MNHEY and CDR2 SVGAGI come from the germline V gene. The CDR3 loop reads CASSYSRGGPPLHF. In nucleotides, the CDR3 is TGTGCCAGCAGTTACTCCCGGGGGGGCCCCCCCCTCCACTTT.

The chain links TRBV3-1 to TRBJ1-5; D ambiguous. The V gene's germline CDR1 is LGHDT and CDR2 YNNKEL (reference sequence). The CDR3 loop spans 14 amino acids. Trimming removed 4 bases at V and 0 bases at J, with 7 bases between. CDR3 loop: CASSLGLSNQPQHF. The CDR3 bases are TGTGCCAGCAGCCTGGGTCTTAGCAATCAGCCCCAGCATTTT.

The chain has TRBV6-2 or TRBV6-3 and TRBJ2-7, with 9 bases that match TRBD1. The germline CDR1 and CDR2 sequences are MNHEY and SVGEGT. This CDR3 spans 14 amino acids. Trimming took 7 bases from V and 11 from J; bases not matched to a gene: 15. The CDR3 DNA reads TGTGCCAGCACTACCGGGACAGGGTTTAGTACGGAGTACTTC. The encoded protein is CASTTGTGFSTEYF.

The V gene is TRBV6-6, the J gene TRBJ2-1; 8 bases agree with TRBD1. After removal of 2 bases from V and 6 bases from J, the junction contained 6 bases not matched to a gene. The CDR3 spans 15 residues. Germline V gives CDR1 MNHNY, CDR2 SVGAGI (reference sequence). CDR3 amino acids: CASSYQGAVRNEQFF. The CDR3 DNA is TGTGCCAGCAGTTACCAGGGGGCTGTACGCAATGAGCAGTTCTTC.